This note documents a single T cell receptor beta chain sequence. No cognate antigen has been identified for it. Nothing much larger sits one base from this clone, and base qualities are not available. The donors were included in the validation cohort of 130 or so subjects, a group kept apart from the approximately 700-subject first cohort. These data originate in a study of cytomegalovirus exposure and HLA in healthy donors (dated by TCRdb to about 2017). About the full investigation: The 700 or so repertoires of the first cohort and the 120 validation repertoires were produced on the same platform, according to a later analysis. The aim of the study was to test whether cataloging public T cell receptors could identify signatures of past pathogen exposure. To predict cytomegalovirus infection status, the study combined high-throughput TCR immunosequencing, statistical association of individual TCRs with disease status, and machine learning. Besides the first cohort of about 730 subjects, a separate validation cohort made up of 120 different subjects was used.

On the study overall, not on this receptor specifically: It was suggested by the authors that the approach could potentially be generalized to other disease states and immunological phenotypes. All 120 or so repertoires were used to score co-occurrence in the validation cohort in a later analysis, because that analysis had no HLA typing for the cohort. The study gave a list of under 200 TCR beta chains associated with cytomegalovirus. Subsequent analysis determined that TCRs grouped into clusters in the first cohort also showed a tendency toward co-occurrence across the approximately 120 validation repertoires, and 94% of cluster scores exceeded 0. Three of the identified cytomegalovirus-associated TCR beta chains were confirmed in vitro to be specific for cytomegalovirus antigens. Across donors, most TCR sequences were observed very rarely, whereas some public TCRs were present in many individuals. Cytomegalovirus status was reported to be diagnosed by the classifier with high specificity and sensitivity in both the original and validation cohorts.

Library preparation was by the immunoSEQ multiplex PCR assay. Processing in the source paper ran as follows. A statistical classification framework was built to diagnose cytomegalovirus status from the catalog of TCR beta chain sequences. The table comes from immuneACCESS by way of TCRdb, which keeps in-frame sequences with V and J called. Part of the clones is missing from these tables; in studies checked, under half for an unresolved V gene and the rest for unknown reasons. V and J calls and clone size are copied from that table; D and trimming were computed from the DNA. The sample contains 150,000 to 200,000 clones, roughly 84% of them found a single time. The top ten constitute approximately 10% of the sample. Looking up the germline V gene (reference sequence) yields CDR1 MNHEY and CDR2 SMNVEV. The CDR3 runs 15 amino acids, cysteine and phenylalanine included. The retained sequence is limited to the CDR3, 45 bases, with the frame set at the first base. The germline V end is reduced by 5 bases and the J end by 3 bases; junction bases left unmatched: 5.

The sequence came from a man aged 25 to 40 in good health and CMV-seropositive. The material sequenced was PBMCs. The rearrangement joined TRBV27 to TRBJ1-2, with TRBD1 matching 11 junction bases. The nucleotide sequence reads as follows: TGTGCCAGCAGTCGAGGGACAGGGGGTCACTATGGCTACACCTTC. This is translated as CASSRGTGGHYGYTF.